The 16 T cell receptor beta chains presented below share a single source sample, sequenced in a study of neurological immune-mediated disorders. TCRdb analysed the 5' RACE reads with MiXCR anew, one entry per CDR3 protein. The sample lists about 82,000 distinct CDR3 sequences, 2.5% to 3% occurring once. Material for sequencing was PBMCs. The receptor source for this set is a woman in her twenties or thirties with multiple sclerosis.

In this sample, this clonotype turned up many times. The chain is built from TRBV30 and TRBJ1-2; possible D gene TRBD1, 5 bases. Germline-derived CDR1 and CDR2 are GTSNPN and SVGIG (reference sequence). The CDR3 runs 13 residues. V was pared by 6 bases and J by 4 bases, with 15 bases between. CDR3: CACVRESRYGYTF. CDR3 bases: TGTGCCTGTGTCAGGGAAAGTCGCTATGGCTACACCTTC. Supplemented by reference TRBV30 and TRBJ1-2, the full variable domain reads SQTIHQWPATLVQPVGSPLSLECTVEGTSNPNLYWYRQAAGRGLQLLFYSVGIGQISSEVPQNLSASRPQDRQFILSSKKLLLSDSGFYLCACVRESRYGYTFGSGTRLTVV.

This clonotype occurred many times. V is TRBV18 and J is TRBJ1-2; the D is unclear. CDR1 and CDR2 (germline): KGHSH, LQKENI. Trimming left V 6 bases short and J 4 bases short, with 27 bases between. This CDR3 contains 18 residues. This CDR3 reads CASSPIAGERLLSYGYTF. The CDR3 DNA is TGTGCCAGCTCCCCCATCGCGGGAGAGCGGTTACTATCCTATGGCTACACCTTC.

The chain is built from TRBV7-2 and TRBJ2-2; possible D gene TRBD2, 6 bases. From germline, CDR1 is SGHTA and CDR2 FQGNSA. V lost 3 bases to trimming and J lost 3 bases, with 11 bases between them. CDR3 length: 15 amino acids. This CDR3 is CASSFAGRDTGELFF. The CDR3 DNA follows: TGTGCCAGCAGCTTCGCGGGGAGAGACACCGGGGAGCTGTTTTTT.

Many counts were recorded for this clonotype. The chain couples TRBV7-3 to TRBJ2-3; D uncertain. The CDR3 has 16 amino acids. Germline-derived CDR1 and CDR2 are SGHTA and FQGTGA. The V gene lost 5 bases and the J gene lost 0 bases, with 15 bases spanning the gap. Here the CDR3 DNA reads TGTGCCAGCAGCAAAAACGGCCGAACTAGCACAGATACGCAGTATTTT. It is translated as CASSKNGRTSTDTQYF.

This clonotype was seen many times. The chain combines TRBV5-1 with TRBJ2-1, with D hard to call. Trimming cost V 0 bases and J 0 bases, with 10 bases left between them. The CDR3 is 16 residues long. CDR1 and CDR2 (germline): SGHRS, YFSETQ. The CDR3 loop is CASSLVLSSSYNEQFF. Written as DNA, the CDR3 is TGCGCCAGCAGCTTGGTCCTGTCGAGCTCCTACAATGAGCAGTTCTTC.

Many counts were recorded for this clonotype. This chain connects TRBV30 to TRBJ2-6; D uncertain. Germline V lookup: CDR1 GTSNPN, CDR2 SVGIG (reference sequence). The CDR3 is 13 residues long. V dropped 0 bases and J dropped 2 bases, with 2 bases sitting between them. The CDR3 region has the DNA TGTGCCTGGAGTGTTGCTGGGGCCAACGTCCTGACTTTC. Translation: CAWSVAGANVLTF.

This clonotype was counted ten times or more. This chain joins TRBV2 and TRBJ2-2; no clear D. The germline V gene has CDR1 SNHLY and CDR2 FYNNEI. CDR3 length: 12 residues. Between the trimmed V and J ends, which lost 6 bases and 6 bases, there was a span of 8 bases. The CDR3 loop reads CASRLDAGELFF. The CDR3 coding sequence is TGTGCCAGCAGGCTAGATGCCGGGGAGCTGTTTTTT.

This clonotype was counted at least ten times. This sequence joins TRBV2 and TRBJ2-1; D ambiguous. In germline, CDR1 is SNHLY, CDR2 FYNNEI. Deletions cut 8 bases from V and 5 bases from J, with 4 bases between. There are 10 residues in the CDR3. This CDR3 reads CASHNNEQFF. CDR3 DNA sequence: TGTGCCAGCCATAACAATGAGCAGTTCTTC.

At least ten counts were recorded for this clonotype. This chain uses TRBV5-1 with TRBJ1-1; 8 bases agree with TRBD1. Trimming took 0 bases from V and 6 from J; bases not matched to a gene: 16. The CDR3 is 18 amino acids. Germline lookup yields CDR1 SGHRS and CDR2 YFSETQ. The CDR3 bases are TGCGCCAGCAGCTTGGACGTCCCAGGACAGGGCGGGTTCGCTGAAGCTTTCTTT. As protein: CASSLDVPGQGGFAEAFF.

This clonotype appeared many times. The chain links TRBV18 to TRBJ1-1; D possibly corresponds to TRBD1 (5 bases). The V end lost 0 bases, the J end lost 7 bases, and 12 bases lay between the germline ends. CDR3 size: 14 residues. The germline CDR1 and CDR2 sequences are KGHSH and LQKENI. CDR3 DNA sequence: TGTGCCAGCTCACCACCGGTGCGCAGGGATGAAGCTTTCTTT. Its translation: CASSPPVRRDEAFF. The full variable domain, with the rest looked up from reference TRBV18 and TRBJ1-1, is NAGVMQNPRHLVRRRGQEARLRCSPMKGHSHVYWYRQLPEEGLKFMVYLQKENIIDESGMPKERFSAEFPKEGPSILRIQQVVRGDSAAYFCASSPPVRRDEAFFGQGTRLTVV.

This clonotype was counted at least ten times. The CDR3 bases are TGTGCCAGCAGTACCGAGGCGGCCGGGGAGCTGTTTTTT. The encoded protein is CASSTEAAGELFF. The genes are TRBV2 and TRBJ2-2; no firm D call. CDR1 is SNHLY and CDR2 is FYNNEI in the germline V gene. With 5 bases removed from V and 6 bases from J, the gap between germline ends came to 10 bases. The CDR3 covers 13 residues.

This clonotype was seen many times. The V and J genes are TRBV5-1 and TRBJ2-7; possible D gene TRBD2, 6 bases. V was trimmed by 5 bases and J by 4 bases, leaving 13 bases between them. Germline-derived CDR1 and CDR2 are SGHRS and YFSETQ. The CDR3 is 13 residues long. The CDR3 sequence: CASSWSGGYEQYF. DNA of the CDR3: TGCGCCAGCAGTTGGAGTGGGGGGTACGAGCAGTACTTC.

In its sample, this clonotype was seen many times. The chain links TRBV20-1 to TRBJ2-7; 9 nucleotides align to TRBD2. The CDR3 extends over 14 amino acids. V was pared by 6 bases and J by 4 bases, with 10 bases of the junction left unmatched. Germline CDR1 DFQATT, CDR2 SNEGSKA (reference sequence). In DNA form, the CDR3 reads TGCAGTGCCGACCGACTAGCGGAGTCATACGAGCAGTACTTC. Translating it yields CSADRLAESYEQYF.

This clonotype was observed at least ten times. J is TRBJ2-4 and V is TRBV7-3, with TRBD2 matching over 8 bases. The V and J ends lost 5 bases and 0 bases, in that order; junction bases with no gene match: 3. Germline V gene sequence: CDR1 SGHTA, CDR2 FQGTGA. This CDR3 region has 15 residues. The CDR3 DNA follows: TGTGCCAGCAGCCGCGGGAGGTTAGCCAAAAACATTCAGTACTTC. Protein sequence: CASSRGRLAKNIQYF.

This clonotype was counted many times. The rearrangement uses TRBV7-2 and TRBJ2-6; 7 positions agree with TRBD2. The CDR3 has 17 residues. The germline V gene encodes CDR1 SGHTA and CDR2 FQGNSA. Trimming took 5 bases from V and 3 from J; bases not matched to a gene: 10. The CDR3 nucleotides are TGTGCCAGCAGCCCAAACAGCGGGAACAGTGGGGCCAACGTCCTGACTTTC. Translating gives CASSPNSGNSGANVLTF.

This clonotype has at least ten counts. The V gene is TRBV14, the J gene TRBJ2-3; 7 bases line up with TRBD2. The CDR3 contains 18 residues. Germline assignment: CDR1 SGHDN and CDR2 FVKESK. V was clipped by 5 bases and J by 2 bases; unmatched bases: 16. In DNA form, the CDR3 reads TGTGCCAGCAGCGCCAACCCCCTCTCTAGCGGATCCACAGATACGCAGTATTTT. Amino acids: CASSANPLSSGSTDTQYF.